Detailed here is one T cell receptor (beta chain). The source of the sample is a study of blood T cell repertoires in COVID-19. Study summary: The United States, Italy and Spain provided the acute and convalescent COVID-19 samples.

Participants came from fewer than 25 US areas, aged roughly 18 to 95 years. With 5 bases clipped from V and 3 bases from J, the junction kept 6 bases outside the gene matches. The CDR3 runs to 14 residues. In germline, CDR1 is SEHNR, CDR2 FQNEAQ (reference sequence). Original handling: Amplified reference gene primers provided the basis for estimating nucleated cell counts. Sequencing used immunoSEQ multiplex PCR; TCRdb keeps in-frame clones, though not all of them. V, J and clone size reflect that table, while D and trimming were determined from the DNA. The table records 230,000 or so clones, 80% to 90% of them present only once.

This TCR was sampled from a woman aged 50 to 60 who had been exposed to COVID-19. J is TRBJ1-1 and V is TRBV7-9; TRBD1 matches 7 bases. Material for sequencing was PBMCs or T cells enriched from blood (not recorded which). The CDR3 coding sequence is TGTGCCAGCAGCCTACAGGGGTCCTACACTGAAGCTTTCTTT. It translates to CASSLQGSYTEAFF.